This is a list of T cell receptor beta chains from one sample in a study of T cells expressing NK-cell markers. TCRdb reprocessed the 5' RACE reads; each CDR3 protein has one entry and no DNA is given. Recorded for this sample: approximately 420,000 distinct CDR3 sequences. Sequencing input: blood T cells: a sorted CD56 or NKG2C T cell subset, CD4+ or CD8+ T cells, or bulk PBMC T cells (not recorded which). Source of these receptors: a woman aged 45-65 years in good health. CDR3s include the opening cysteine and the closing phenylalanine or tryptophan. Fields, in order: CDR3 protein, V gene, J gene.

CASSPTGLRYEQYF	TRBV7-9	TRBJ2-7
CASSLSGRDYEQFF	TRBV12-3/TRBV12-4	TRBJ2-1
CSARTSGIYEQYF	TRBV20-1	TRBJ2-7
CSACNGLAPCEQFF	TRBV20-1	TRBJ2-1
CASSDMDRGGEQFF	TRBV19	TRBJ2-1
CACSGTQVSTDTQYF	TRBV25-1	TRBJ2-3
CASSLATSGNVGELFF	TRBV5-1	TRBJ2-2
CSARTSLKPINEKLFF	TRBV20-1	TRBJ1-4
CASSLAGQLGRLAGFAEQYF	TRBV7-2	TRBJ2-7
CASGRTGRNTEAFF	TRBV12-3/TRBV12-4	TRBJ1-1
CASSWFRGDIGELFF	TRBV5-1	TRBJ2-2
CASSRRENTEAFF	TRBV14	TRBJ1-1
CSATDRNYGYTF	TRBV20-1	TRBJ1-2
CSARRTANTEAFF	TRBV20-1	TRBJ1-1
CSARAGSVLNEQFF	TRBV20-1	TRBJ2-1
CASSLRFLSLTYNEQFF	TRBV12-3/TRBV12-4	TRBJ2-1
CASSLRTGAVNTEAFF	TRBV27	TRBJ1-1
CASSLGLRMWTDTQYF	TRBV11-2	TRBJ2-3
CASKRTRNTGELFF	TRBV11-2	TRBJ2-2
CASSLIPGRKLFF	TRBV27	TRBJ1-4
CASSLAGNTQFF	TRBV5-1	TRBJ2-1
CASSLTGQSTDTQYF	TRBV12-3/TRBV12-4	TRBJ2-3
CSARVLRGLETQYF	TRBV20-1	TRBJ2-5
CASSYQVSSRPNQPQHF	TRBV6-2/TRBV6-3	TRBJ1-5
CASSQDQAGVGELFF	TRBV3-1	TRBJ2-2
CASSYLGFPQEQFF	TRBV6-2/TRBV6-3	TRBJ2-1
CASRGVGDYNEQFF	TRBV6-1	TRBJ2-1
CARRLAGSSYEQYF	TRBV19	TRBJ2-7
CASSFRQGAGANVLTF	TRBV11-3	TRBJ2-6
CAIRGQGESTGELFF	TRBV10-3	TRBJ2-2
CSVVKDRRANTGELFF	TRBV29-1	TRBJ2-2
CASSSGSGGREQFF	TRBV5-1	TRBJ2-1
CASSQTGRETDTQYF	TRBV4-1	TRBJ2-3
CASSPRGLGTDTQYF	TRBV13	TRBJ2-3
CASSYPGLAEQNEQFF	TRBV7-9	TRBJ2-1
CASRQLAGAYEQYF	TRBV21-1	TRBJ2-7
CASSPREGSNTGELFF	TRBV18	TRBJ2-2
CASSFYRDYEQYF	TRBV11-2	TRBJ2-7
CASSQAVISPGELFF	TRBV3-1	TRBJ2-2
CASSQGTGVPRGYIQYF	TRBV4-1	TRBJ2-4
CASGLGTVTDTQYF	TRBV12-5	TRBJ2-3
CASNPGLVIYNEQFF	TRBV27	TRBJ2-1
CSARDLLREGATGELFF	TRBV20-1	TRBJ2-2
CASGLGVVDYGYTF	TRBV12-5	TRBJ1-2
CASSEFVRGFSGNTIYF	TRBV2	TRBJ1-3
CATSMGGTNEKLFF	TRBV15	TRBJ1-4